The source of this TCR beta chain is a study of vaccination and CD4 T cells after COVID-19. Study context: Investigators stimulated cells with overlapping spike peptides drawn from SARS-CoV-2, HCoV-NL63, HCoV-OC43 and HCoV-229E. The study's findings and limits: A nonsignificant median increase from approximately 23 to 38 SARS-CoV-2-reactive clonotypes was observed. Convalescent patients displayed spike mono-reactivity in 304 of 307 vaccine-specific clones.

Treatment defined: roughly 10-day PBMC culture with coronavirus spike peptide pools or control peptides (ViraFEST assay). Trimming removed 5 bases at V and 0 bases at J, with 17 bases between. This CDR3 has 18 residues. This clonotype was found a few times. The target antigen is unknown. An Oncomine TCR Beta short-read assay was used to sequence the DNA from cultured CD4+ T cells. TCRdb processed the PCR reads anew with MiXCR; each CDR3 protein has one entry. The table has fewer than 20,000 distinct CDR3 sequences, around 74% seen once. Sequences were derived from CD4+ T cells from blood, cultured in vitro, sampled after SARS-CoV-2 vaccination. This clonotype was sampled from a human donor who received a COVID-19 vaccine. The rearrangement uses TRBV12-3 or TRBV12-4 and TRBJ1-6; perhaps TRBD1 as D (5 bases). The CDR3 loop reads CASSRTGTASSYNSPLHF. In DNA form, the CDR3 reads TGTGCCAGCAGTCGAACCGGGACCGCGAGCTCCTATAATTCACCCCTCCACTTT.